This T cell receptor beta chain was captured in a study of blood T cells in healthy people across ages. Overall study results and limits: Donor CMV status, an unknown factor, possibly confounded changes in expanded clonotypes. Conclusively comparing naive with antigen-experienced cells was impossible with unsorted PBMCs.

There are a few counts of this clonotype. Its matching antigen is unknown. Then a second PCR, running roughly 7 to 11 cycles, was carried out with a sample-barcoded 5' primer and a J-beta primer mix. Each cDNA molecule, via a template-switch adaptor with 12 random nucleotides, was tagged. TCRdb independently ran MiXCR on the 5' RACE reads; one entry per CDR3 protein. This sample has some 1,500,000 distinct CDR3 sequences, with about 45% found just once. Individuals who donated were healthy Caucasians from Russia aged about 6 to 100. The sequence came from a woman between 18 and 30 years old in good health. Sequenced: blood.

The chain's CDR3 is CASSRTGLRKYEQYF. The CDR3 region has the DNA TGTGCCAGCAGCCGAACGGGACTCCGGAAGTACGAGCAGTACTTC. This chain links TRBV3-1 with TRBJ2-7; D might be TRBD2 (6 bases). The CDR3 has 15 residues. V was trimmed by 4 bases and J by 4 bases, leaving 17 bases between them. The germline CDR1 and CDR2 sequences are LGHDT and YNNKEL (reference sequence).